This T cell receptor beta chain emerged from a study of T cell repertoires in cytomegalovirus infection. TCRdb called the reads again in MiXCR, with one record for every CDR3 protein. This table has around 69,000 distinct CDR3 sequences, 20% to 25% appearing once. This clonotype was counted between two and nine times. Its antigen is not identified. This TCR was sampled from a human donor in good health (CMV status not recorded). Some clones in this sample may be carry-over from other donors' samples. The sequencing here drew on CD8+ T cells from cultured PBMCs, taken from culture after CMV antigen stimulation.

The CDR3 loop reads CASSYVAGDTEAFF. CDR3 DNA sequence: TGTGCCAGCAGTTACGTGGCAGGGGACACTGAAGCTTTCTTT. The genes are TRBV6-2 or TRBV6-3 and TRBJ1-1, with D tentatively TRBD1 (6 bases). The CDR3 contains 14 residues. Germline-derived CDR1 and CDR2 are MNHEY and SVGEGT. The V end was cut by 2 bases, the J end by 3 bases, with 10 bases between.